These T cell receptor beta chains were read from a single sample in a study of molecular identifiers for immune sequencing clone quantification. TCRdb redid the calling of the PCR reads with MiXCR, one entry per CDR3 protein. The table includes under 600,000 distinct CDR3 sequences, about 26% detected once. Material for sequencing was naive CD8+ T cells from blood, with Jurkat cell RNA spiked in. The receptors derive from a human donor in good health. Some libraries in this study had Jurkat cell RNA spiked in. The CDR3 runs from the conserved cysteine through the conserved F or W. D genes are given only for firm matches. Clone size is shown for a subset of rows, as once, few, many or a class of expanded clone.

j_call cdr3_length v_call clone_size d_call cdr3_aa cdr3_nt
TRBJ1-5 15 TRBV5-6 many TRBD1 CASSERGLSNQPQHF TGTGCCAGCAGTGAGAGGGGGCTAAGCAATCAGCCCCAGCATTTT
TRBJ1-1 14 TRBV20-1 few . CSARDYQGGTEAFF TGCAGTGCTAGAGATTACCAGGGTGGGACTGAAGCTTTCTTT
TRBJ1-1 17 TRBV5-6 few TRBD1 CASSLSQGEVLGTEAFF TGTGCCAGCAGCTTGTCACAGGGGGAAGTATTAGGCACTGAAGCTTTCTTT
TRBJ1-6 17 TRBV7-8 . . CASSLENLNSYNSPLHF TGTGCCAGCAGCTTAGAGAACTTGAACTCCTATAATTCACCCCTCCACTTT
TRBJ1-3 16 TRBV12-3/TRBV12-4 . . CASSLFLGASGNTIYF TGTGCCAGCAGTTTATTCCTCGGAGCTTCTGGAAACACCATATATTTT
TRBJ1-1 14 TRBV29-1 many TRBD1 CSVDQATGRTEAFF TGCAGCGTTGATCAGGCGACAGGGAGGACTGAAGCTTTCTTT
TRBJ2-1 14 TRBV5-1 few TRBD1 CASSLVGRGPEQFF TGCGCCAGCAGCTTGGTGGGCAGGGGGCCTGAGCAGTTCTTC
TRBJ2-7 15 TRBV27 few TRBD2 CASRGLAGEFYEQYF TGTGCCAGCAGGGGACTAGCGGGAGAATTTTACGAGCAGTACTTC
TRBJ2-3 12 TRBV12-3/TRBV12-4 . TRBD2 CASSLGGGALYF TGTGCCAGCAGTTTGGGCGGGGGGGCTTTGTATTTT
TRBJ2-7 13 TRBV27 many . CASSLSGGYEQYF TGTGCCAGCAGCTTGAGTGGCGGCTACGAGCAGTACTTC
TRBJ2-3 17 TRBV7-9 many TRBD2 CASSLITSGGFADTQYF TGTGCCAGCAGCTTAATAACTAGCGGGGGGTTCGCAGATACGCAGTATTTT
TRBJ2-5 16 TRBV28 . TRBD2 CASSWTSGRARETQYF TGTGCCAGCAGTTGGACTAGCGGGAGGGCCCGTGAGACCCAGTACTTC
TRBJ2-7 13 TRBV9 many . CASSQGQTYEQYF TGTGCCAGCAGCCAGGGGCAGACCTACGAGCAGTACTTC
TRBJ2-7 12 TRBV7-9 many . CASSGRDLEQYF TGTGCCAGCAGCGGAAGGGACCTCGAGCAGTACTTC
TRBJ2-7 11 TRBV2 few . CASKSTAEQYF TGTGCCAGCAAATCTACGGCCGAGCAGTACTTC
TRBJ2-5 15 TRBV7-8 many . CASSSPGPGQETQYF TGTGCCAGCAGCTCACCGGGACCCGGGCAAGAGACCCAGTACTTC
TRBJ2-7 14 TRBV7-2 few . CASSHPGYDYEQYF TGTGCCAGCAGCCACCCGGGGTATGATTACGAGCAGTACTTC
TRBJ2-1 15 TRBV27 . TRBD2 CASSFIGGAQNEQFF TGTGCCAGCAGTTTTATCGGGGGGGCGCAGAATGAGCAGTTCTTC
TRBJ1-5 14 TRBV21-1 few . CASRLGRDNQPQHF TGTGCCAGCAGGCTGGGCAGGGACAATCAGCCCCAGCATTTT
TRBJ2-5 13 TRBV19 . TRBD1 CASSNRGQETQYF TGTGCCAGTAGTAACAGGGGGCAAGAGACCCAGTACTTC
TRBJ2-5 14 TRBV7-9 once TRBD1 CASSLGDREEAQYF TGTGCCAGCAGCTTAGGAGACAGGGAAGAGGCCCAGTACTTC
TRBJ2-5 15 TRBV6-5 . TRBD2 CAGRPGTSGQETQYF TGTGCCGGCAGGCCCGGGACTAGCGGTCAAGAGACCCAGTACTTC
TRBJ1-1 13 TRBV5-4 many . CASSLRGSTEAFF TGTGCCAGCAGCTTGAGGGGGAGTACTGAAGCTTTCTTT
TRBJ1-1 15 TRBV6-2/TRBV6-3 many . CASSYSPNPNTEAFF TGTGCCAGCAGTTACTCCCCAAACCCGAACACTGAAGCTTTCTTT
TRBJ1-1 15 TRBV4-3 . . CASSPSRGVNTEAFF TGCGCCAGCAGCCCCAGCAGGGGCGTGAACACTGAAGCTTTCTTT
TRBJ2-2 16 TRBV20-1 many TRBD2 CSAKHAGGSNTGELFF TGCAGTGCTAAGCACGCGGGGGGATCGAACACCGGGGAGCTGTTTTTT
TRBJ2-7 15 TRBV4-2 many TRBD2 CASSQTRDYSYEQYF TGTGCCAGCAGCCAAACCCGGGACTACTCCTACGAGCAGTACTTC
TRBJ2-2 12 TRBV9 . . CASSPPGRELFF TGTGCCAGCAGCCCCCCAGGAAGGGAGCTGTTTTTT
TRBJ1-2 18 TRBV20-1 few TRBD1 CSARDRLTGDPIGYGYTF TGCAGTGCTAGAGATCGGTTAACAGGGGACCCAATCGGCTATGGCTACACCTTC
TRBJ2-5 14 TRBV7-9 . TRBD1 CASSFGTQGVPQYF TGTGCCAGCAGCTTTGGAACCCAGGGGGTGCCCCAGTACTTC
TRBJ1-1 13 TRBV11-2 . . CASSLDWSTEAFF TGTGCCAGCAGCTTAGACTGGTCCACTGAAGCTTTCTTT
TRBJ1-2 13 TRBV28 . TRBD1 CASSFTGAYGYTF TGTGCCAGCAGTTTCACAGGGGCCTATGGCTACACCTTC
TRBJ1-1 17 TRBV4-1 many . CASSPTIGGLDNTEAFF TGCGCCAGCAGCCCGACCATTGGAGGCCTTGACAACACTGAAGCTTTCTTT
TRBJ1-4 16 TRBV28 many . CASSSPRDKQAEKLFF TGTGCCAGCAGTTCCCCAAGGGACAAACAAGCTGAAAAACTGTTTTTT
TRBJ2-7 13 TRBV5-4 few . CASSLDLDYEQYF TGTGCCAGCAGCTTGGATCTGGACTACGAGCAGTACTTC